The clone carrying this TCR beta chain was counted only a few times. Produced via immunoSEQ multiplex PCR; TCRdb's table is partial and in-frame only. The sample has over 150,000 clones; roughly 80% are singletons. This entry is derived from a study of blood T cell repertoires in COVID-19. This CDR3 has 14 amino acids. Germline V gives CDR1 KGHSH, CDR2 LQKENI. Losses at the gene ends were 6 bases for V and 6 bases for J; bases not matched to a gene: 8. Sample: peripheral blood. The TCR comes from a man between 65 and 85 years old with acute or convalescent COVID-19. The J gene is TRBJ1-5, the V gene TRBV18, with 7 bases matching TRBD1. The CDR3 spells CASSGGGAGQPQHF. Written as DNA, the CDR3 is TGTGCCAGCTCCGGAGGGGGCGCGGGTCAGCCCCAGCATTTT.